This T cell receptor beta chain originates from a study of response to subunit inactivated influenza vaccine. Whole-study results and caveats: Only a handful of new T cells, the authors suggested, are recruited with each seasonal influenza vaccination.

TCRdb reanalysed the RT-PCR reads using MiXCR and keeps one entry per CDR3 protein. Of under 800,000 distinct CDR3 sequences listed, roughly 13% are singletons. CDR3 length: 16 amino acids. CDR1 is MGHRA, CDR2 YSYEKL, per germline. V was clipped by 1 base and J by 5 bases; unmatched bases: 5. This clonotype was seen more than once but under ten times. Its antigen is not known. The chain couples TRBV4-1 to TRBJ2-2, with 9 bases that match TRBD2. The source was PBMCs from blood, collected 14 to 15 days before vaccination. The TCR originated in a man aged 50 to 60 who received an inactivated influenza vaccine. CDR3 residues: CASSQGGGRGTGELFF. Written as DNA, the CDR3 is TGCGCCAGCAGCCAAGGGGGCGGGAGGGGTACCGGGGAGCTGTTTTTT.